What follows are 8 T cell receptor beta chains derived from one specimen sequenced in a study of blood T cell repertoires in COVID-19. Produced via immunoSEQ multiplex PCR; TCRdb's table is partial and in-frame only. The sample lists about 86,000 clones; approximately 80% were seen once. The specimen was peripheral blood. Receptors originate from a woman older than 75 with active or convalescent COVID-19.

This rearrangement joins TRBV5-1 to TRBJ1-4; 9 bases line up with TRBD1. The CDR3 runs 16 residues. Looked up from germline, CDR1 is SGHRS and CDR2 is YFSETQ. V lost 0 bases, J lost 6 bases, and 6 bases stayed unmatched. CDR3 bases: TGCGCCAGCAGCTTGGGTTGGGGACAGGGAGATGAAAAACTGTTTTTT. This encodes CASSLGWGQGDEKLFF.

The chain has TRBV2 and TRBJ2-7; TRBD2 agrees at 12 bases. With 5 bases clipped from V and 2 bases from J, the junction kept 1 base outside the gene matches. CDR1 SNHLY and CDR2 FYNNEI come from the germline V gene. This CDR3 region has 14 residues. Here the CDR3 DNA reads TGTGCCAGCAGTTGGACTAGCGGGGCCTACGAGCAGTACTTC. It translates to CASSWTSGAYEQYF.

The CDR3 DNA follows: TGTGCCAGCAGGCGGATTACTGAGCAGTTCTTC. Protein: CASRRITEQFF. The chain has TRBV6-5 and TRBJ2-1; unclear D gene. V was pared by 6 bases and J by 9 bases, with 9 bases between. This CDR3 is 11 amino acids long. CDR1 is MNHEY, CDR2 SVGAGI, per germline.

This chain links TRBV21-1 with TRBJ1-6; the DNA was not compared with TRBD1, the D call given in the table. TRBV21-1 is labeled a pseudogene. The CDR3 extends over 15 amino acids. The CDR3 region has the DNA TGTGCCAGCCCTCGGCAGGACAGGGTTAGTTCACCCCTCCACTTT. This encodes CASPRQDRVSSPLHF.

The rearrangement links TRBV9 to TRBJ2-1, with 7 bases lining up with TRBD1. Germline V gene data show CDR1 as SGDLS and CDR2 as YYNGEE. The trim removed 4 bases at V and 6 bases at J, leaving 7 bases unmatched. This CDR3 comprises 14 residues. CDR3 loop: CASSPRDSFNEQFF. In DNA form, the CDR3 reads TGTGCCAGCAGCCCCAGGGACAGCTTCAATGAGCAGTTCTTC.

J is TRBJ2-4 and V is TRBV27; TRBD1 is a possible D gene (6 bases). In germline, CDR1 is MNHEY, CDR2 SMNVEV (reference sequence). This CDR3 has 20 residues. The germline V and J ends were trimmed by 0 bases and 0 bases, with 21 bases remaining between them. The CDR3 nucleotides read TGTGCCAGCAGTTTATCTTCGTTCGGACAGCCCCTCCTAGCCAAAAACATTCAGTACTTC. This encodes CASSLSSFGQPLLAKNIQYF.

CDR3: CASSLGREGTEAFF. The CDR3 DNA is TGCGCCAGCAGCTTGGGTAGGGAGGGAACTGAAGCTTTCTTT. This sequence joins TRBV5-1 and TRBJ1-1; D is unresolved. CDR3 length: 14 residues. CDR1 is SGHRS, CDR2 YFSETQ, per germline. Trimming cost V 0 bases and J 5 bases, with 11 bases left between them.

This clone has only one observation. The chain carries TRBV6-1 and TRBJ2-2; TRBD2 matches at 7 bases. The CDR3 is 18 residues long. J was trimmed by 3 bases and V by 2 bases; bases with no gene match: 12. CDR1 is MNHNS, CDR2 SASEGT, per germline. The CDR3 DNA reads as TGTGCCAGCAGTGAAAGACCTCTCGCGGGAGCGGACACCGGGGAGCTGTTTTTT. Protein sequence: CASSERPLAGADTGELFF.